What follows describes a single TCR beta chain. What this receptor recognizes is not known. Qualities for individual bases were not recorded, and no much larger clone is one base off. Enrolling through a virtual design, the prospective study's participants ranged in age from roughly 18 to 95 years and lived across roughly 24 United States geographic areas. In the prospective study, cohorts were assigned on the basis of participant-reported clinical history obtained from a screening survey and a study questionnaire. ImmuneRACE Cohort 3 recovered participants were defined by two consecutive negative NP/OP PCR tests, healthcare professional clearance, or symptom resolution. Mobile phlebotomists in the prospective study collected whole blood, serum and a nasopharyngeal or oropharyngeal swab from every participant. Prospective study participants could optionally give additional blood draws and questionnaires over an approximately two-month period. Blood samples from the prospective study were shipped frozen or at room temperature prior to DNA extraction.

TCRbeta CDR3 regions were amplified from genomic DNA using the immunoSEQ Assay, a bias-controlled multiplex PCR. Per the authors' processing: Nucleated cell counts per sample were estimated from amplification of reference gene primers within the assay. Sequence reads were collapsed and filtered to measure the absolute abundance of every unique TCRbeta CDR3 rearrangement. Productive Simpson clonality was computed per sample as the square root of Simpson's diversity index over productive rearrangements. TCRdb holds this immuneACCESS table with in-frame rearrangements only. Some clones are missing; in checked studies, unresolved V genes explain under half, and the rest has no known cause. For V, J and clone size, that table is used; D and trimming come from the DNA. The sample table shows some 270,000 clones, and 89% are seen once. Under 2.5% of the sample comes from the top ten. This entry is derived from a study of blood T cell repertoires in COVID-19 (TCRdb year 2020). In the study overall: The collaborator samples originated in the United States, Italy and Spain and spanned the acute and convalescent phases of COVID-19. The repertoires were released in a freely available public database intended as a resource for research on the immune response to SARS-CoV-2. Deeply sampled blood TCRbeta repertoires from subjects exposed to, actively infected with, or recovered from COVID-19 were included in the dataset. Sample metadata almost always included a de-identified subject ID, COVID-19 status, age in years and sex. Where HLA class I and class II types were available, the types were taken from metadata supplied by the sample provider, not from assay-based typing. The material from the prospective study consisted of cDNA or gDNA derived from T cells, B-cell-depleted T cells, or PBMCs. Samples came from the ongoing ImmuneRACE study (first 160 participants) plus 1,254 subjects from 6 global collaborators.

General conclusions and limits of the study: The amount of clinical and demographic metadata varied by source and participant and was provided uncurated.

This sequence was found in a woman in her sixties who had recovered from COVID-19. The sequenced material came from PBMCs or T cells enriched from blood (not recorded which).

CDR3 sequence: CASTLNPGTGGYGYTF. The nucleotide sequence reads as follows: TGCGCCAGCACTTTAAACCCCGGGACAGGGGGCTATGGCTACACCTTC. Recombination connected TRBV5-1 to TRBJ1-2, with 11 central nucleotides matching TRBD1. Measured from the cysteine to the phenylalanine, the CDR3 is 16 residues long. Just CDR3 DNA is preserved here, 48 bases in frame from base 1. Trimming accounts for 6 bases at V and 4 bases at J, while the number of junction bases matched to no gene is 11. As encoded in the germline V gene, CDR1 is SGHRS while CDR2 is YFSETQ.